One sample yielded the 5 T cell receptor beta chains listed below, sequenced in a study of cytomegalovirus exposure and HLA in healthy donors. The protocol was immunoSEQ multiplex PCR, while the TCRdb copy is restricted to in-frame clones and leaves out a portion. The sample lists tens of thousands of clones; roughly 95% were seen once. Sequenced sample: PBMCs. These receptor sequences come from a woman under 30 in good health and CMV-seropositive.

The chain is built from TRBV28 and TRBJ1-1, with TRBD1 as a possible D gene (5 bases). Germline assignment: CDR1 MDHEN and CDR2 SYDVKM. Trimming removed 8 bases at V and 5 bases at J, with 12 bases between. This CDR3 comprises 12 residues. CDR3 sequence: CASLGGATEAFF. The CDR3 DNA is TGTGCCAGCCTCGGAGGGGCTACTGAAGCTTTCTTT.

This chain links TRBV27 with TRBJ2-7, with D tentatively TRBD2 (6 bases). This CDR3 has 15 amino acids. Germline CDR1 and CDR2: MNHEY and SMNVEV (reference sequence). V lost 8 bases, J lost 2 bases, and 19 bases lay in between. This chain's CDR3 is CASRKGSSATYEQYF. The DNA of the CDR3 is TGTGCCAGCCGAAAGGGGTCTAGCGCTACCTACGAGCAGTACTTC.

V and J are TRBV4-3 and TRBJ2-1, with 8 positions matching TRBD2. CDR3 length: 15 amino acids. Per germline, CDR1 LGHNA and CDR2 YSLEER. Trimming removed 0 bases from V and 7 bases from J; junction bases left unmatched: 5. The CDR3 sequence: CASSQDGLATNEQFF. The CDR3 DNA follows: TGCGCCAGCAGCCAAGACGGACTAGCTACTAATGAGCAGTTCTTC.

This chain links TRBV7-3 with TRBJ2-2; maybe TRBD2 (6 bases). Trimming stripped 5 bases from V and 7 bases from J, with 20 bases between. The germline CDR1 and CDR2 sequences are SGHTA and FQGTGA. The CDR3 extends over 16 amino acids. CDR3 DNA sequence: TGTGCCAGCAGCCCACCCGGGGCGGGAAACGGCGGGGAGCTGTTTTTT. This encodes CASSPPGAGNGGELFF.

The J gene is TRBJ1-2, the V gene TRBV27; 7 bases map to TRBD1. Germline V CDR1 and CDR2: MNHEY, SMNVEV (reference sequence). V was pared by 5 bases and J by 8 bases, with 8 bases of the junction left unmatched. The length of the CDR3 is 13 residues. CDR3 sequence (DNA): TGTGCCAGCAGTCTAAGACAGGGCGGAGGCTACACCTTC. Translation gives CASSLRQGGGYTF.